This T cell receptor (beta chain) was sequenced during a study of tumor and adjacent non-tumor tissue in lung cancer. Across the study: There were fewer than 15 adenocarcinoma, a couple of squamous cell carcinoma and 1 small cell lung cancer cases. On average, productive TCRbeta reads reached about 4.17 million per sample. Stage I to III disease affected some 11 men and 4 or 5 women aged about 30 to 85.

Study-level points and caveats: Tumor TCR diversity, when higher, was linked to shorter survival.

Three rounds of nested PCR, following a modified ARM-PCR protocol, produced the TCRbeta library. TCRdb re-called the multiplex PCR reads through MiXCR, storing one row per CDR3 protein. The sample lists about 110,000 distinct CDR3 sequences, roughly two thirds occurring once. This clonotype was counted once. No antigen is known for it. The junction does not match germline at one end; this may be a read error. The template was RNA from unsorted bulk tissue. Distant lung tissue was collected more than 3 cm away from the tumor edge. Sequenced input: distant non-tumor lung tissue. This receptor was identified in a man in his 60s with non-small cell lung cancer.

The CDR3: CASNPLEGIIREEYF. The DNA for the CDR3 is TGTGCCAGCAATCCTCTGGAGGGGATAATCCGCGAGGAGTACTTC. This chain links TRBV6-2 or TRBV6-3 with TRBJ2-7, with a tentative D call TRBD2 (6 bases). The CDR3 is 15 residues long. The germline CDR1 and CDR2 sequences are MNHEY and SVGEGT.